The clone carrying this TCR beta chain was seen many times. Its antigen is still unknown. The source of the sample is a study of T cells in Graves' hyperthyroidism and ophthalmopathy. In the study overall: The blood sample was taken at first diagnosis, before treatment began.

Patients between 18 and 65 years old had hyperthyroidism, newly diagnosed and lasting under 2 months. Study results and limitations: Ophthalmopathy was separated from stable hyperthyroidism by a 13 V-J model. Ophthalmopathy, as predicted by the model, came a median about seven months after the prediction.

The CDR3 regions of TCR beta were amplified from RNA transcripts. A first-round RT-PCR of the TCR CDR3 used the HTBI primer set. TCRdb processed the multiplex PCR reads anew with MiXCR; each CDR3 protein has one entry. The sample shows hundreds of thousands of distinct CDR3 sequences, 38% of them seen only once. Germline-derived CDR1 and CDR2 are SNHLY and FYNNEI. This CDR3 comprises 10 residues. Trimming removed 7 bases at V and 11 bases at J, with 9 bases between. This sequence joins TRBV2 and TRBJ1-5; D ambiguous. The source is a young man with Graves' hyperthyroidism. The sequenced sample was blood. As DNA, the CDR3 is TGTGCCAGCAAGGGTATGACCCAGCATTTT. Its protein is CASKGMTQHF.